The 27 T cell receptor beta chains presented below share a single source sample, sequenced in a study of blood T cell repertoires in COVID-19. Here immunoSEQ multiplex PCR was the method, and the copy in TCRdb shows in-frame clones only, minus some. In the table there are fewer than 350,000 clones, 70% to 90% of which are singletons. Sequenced input: peripheral blood. The receptor source for this set is a woman in her twenties or thirties with COVID-19, enrolled during active disease.

The chain recombines TRBV4-1 with TRBJ1-5; D not certain. The germline CDR1 and CDR2 sequences are MGHRA and YSYEKL. Trimming took off 0 bases at V and 6 bases at J, with 15 bases between the two ends. The CDR3 covers 16 residues. The CDR3 DNA is TGCGCCAGCAGCCAAGATAACACATTTTCAGGTCAGCCCCAGCATTTT. It encodes CASSQDNTFSGQPQHF.

The CDR3 region is CASSSGTVYEQYF. As DNA, the CDR3 is TGTGCCAGTAGTTCCGGGACAGTCTACGAGCAGTACTTC. V gene TRBV19 combines with J gene TRBJ2-7, with 7 positions matching TRBD1. V trimming: 5 bases; J trimming: 3 bases; junction bases outside the gene matches: 4. Germline V CDR1 and CDR2: LNHDA, SQIVND (reference sequence). The CDR3 covers 13 residues.

V is TRBV29-1 and J is TRBJ1-2; 7 bases are shared with TRBD1. Germline V lookup: CDR1 SQVTM, CDR2 ANQGSEA. V was clipped by 5 bases and J by 3 bases; unmatched bases: 6. The CDR3 is 13 amino acids. The CDR3 nucleotides read TGCAGCGTTTTTGACAGGGACGACTATGGCTACACCTTC. Translation gives CSVFDRDDYGYTF. Full variable domain (rest looked up from reference TRBV29-1 and TRBJ1-2): SAVISQKPSRDICQRGTSLTIQCQVDSQVTMMFWYRQQPGQSLTLIATANQGSEATYESGFVIDKFPISRPNLTFSTLTVSNMSPEDSSIYLCSVFDRDDYGYTFGSGTRLTVV.

Here the CDR3 reads CAISPSGDVAKNIQYF. CDR3 DNA sequence: TGTGCCATCAGTCCTAGCGGGGATGTAGCCAAAAACATTCAGTACTTC. The V call is TRBV10-3, the J call TRBJ2-4, with 9 nucleotides matching TRBD2. The V segment lost 5 bases and the J segment 0 bases; nucleotides outside the gene matches: 5. The CDR3 is 16 residues long. CDR1 is ENHRY and CDR2 is SYGVKD in the germline V gene.

In nucleotides, the CDR3 is TGTGCCAGCAGCCAAGATCCCAGGACTGAAGCTTTCTTT. This translates into CASSQDPRTEAFF. V and J are TRBV3-1 (or the pseudogene TRBV3-2) and TRBJ1-1, with D hard to call. Germline CDR1 and CDR2: LGHDT and YNNKEL (reference sequence). This CDR3 comprises 13 residues. V lost 0 bases and J 5 bases, leaving 7 bases between the germline ends.

CDR3 amino acids: CASSSRGGGHYEQYF. The CDR3, as DNA: TGTGCCAGCAGCTCCCGAGGGGGGGGCCACTACGAGCAGTACTTC. The chain has TRBV5-4 and TRBJ2-7; a possible D gene is TRBD2 (7 bases). Deletions cut 3 bases from V and 3 bases from J, with 16 bases between. The CDR3 runs to 15 residues. CDR1 is SGHNT and CDR2 is YYREEE in the germline V gene (reference sequence). The variable domain in full, completed from reference TRBV5-4 and TRBJ2-7, reads ETGVTQSPTHLIKTRGQQVTLRCSSQSGHNTVSWYQQALGQGPQFIFQYYREEENGRGNFPPRFSGLQFPNYSSELNVNALELDDSALYLCASSSRGGGHYEQYFGPGTRLTVT.

The chain is built from TRBV11-2 and TRBJ1-5; D may be TRBD1 (6 bases). Between the trimmed V and J ends, which lost 5 bases and 0 bases, there was a span of 11 bases. Germline loops: CDR1 SGHAT, CDR2 FQNNGV. The CDR3 has 15 amino acids. Here the CDR3 reads CASSQDRNSNQPQHF. CDR3 nucleotide sequence: TGTGCCAGCAGCCAGGACAGAAATAGCAATCAGCCCCAGCATTTT.

J is TRBJ1-3 and V is TRBV7-2; no reliable D call. V was pared by 3 bases and J by 9 bases, with 12 bases between. In germline, CDR1 is SGHTA, CDR2 FQGNSA. The CDR3 is made up of 13 amino acids. The CDR3 nucleotides read TGTGCCAGCAGCTTTGATCGGGATGGCACCATATATTTT. Protein: CASSFDRDGTIYF.

The V and J genes are TRBV4-1 and TRBJ2-1, with 9 bases that match TRBD2. V lost 0 bases, J lost 4 bases, and 4 bases stayed unmatched. Germline V CDR1 and CDR2: MGHRA, YSYEKL. The CDR3 consists of 16 residues. Here the CDR3 reads CASSQDWTSAYNEQFF. The CDR3 nucleotides read TGCGCCAGCAGCCAAGATTGGACTAGCGCTTACAATGAGCAGTTCTTC.

This rearrangement joins TRBV6-5 to TRBJ2-7; D possibly corresponds to TRBD1 (6 bases). V shed 6 bases and J shed 4 bases, with 10 bases lying between them. Germline V gives CDR1 MNHEY, CDR2 SVGAGI. The CDR3 totals 12 residues. The CDR3 reads CASRLQGYEQYV. The CDR3 bases are TGTGCCAGCAGACTGCAGGGGTACGAGCAGTACGTC.

This clone was seen only a few times. The chain combines TRBV19 with TRBJ1-6; 9 nucleotides align to TRBD1. The CDR3 has 14 residues. Looked up from germline, CDR1 is LNHDA and CDR2 is SQIVND (reference sequence). V was pared by 5 bases and J by 9 bases, with 5 bases of the junction left unmatched. In DNA form, the CDR3 reads TGTGCCAGTAGTGAAAGACAGGGGGGTTCACCCCTCCACTTT. Translated: CASSERQGGSPLHF.

J is TRBJ1-5 and V is TRBV5-8, with D maybe TRBD1 (5 bases). V was trimmed by 7 bases and J by 2 bases, leaving 22 bases between them. Germline CDR1 SGHTS, CDR2 YDEGEE. CDR3 length: 17 residues. The CDR3 DNA reads as TGTGCCAGCGGAGGGGATCAGGGATTCTCGCGCAATCAGCCCCAGCATTTT. Amino acid sequence: CASGGDQGFSRNQPQHF.

The chain employs TRBV11-2 and TRBJ1-1; TRBD1 matches at 7 bases. Germline loops: CDR1 SGHAT, CDR2 FQNNGV. This CDR3 has 14 residues. V lost 5 bases to trimming and J lost 5 bases; unmatched junction nucleotides: 8. The CDR3 is CASSKDRVSTEAFF. The CDR3, as DNA: TGTGCCAGCAGCAAAGACAGGGTTTCGACTGAAGCTTTCTTT.

The chain has TRBV4-3 and TRBJ1-1; 7 nucleotides match TRBD1. The germline gives CDR1 LGHNA, CDR2 YSLEER. Trimming cost V 3 bases and J 2 bases; bases outside gene matches: 6. The CDR3 is made up of 15 amino acids. CDR3 amino acids: CASSQATGINTEAFF. CDR3 sequence (DNA): TGCGCCAGCAGCCAGGCGACAGGGATCAACACTGAAGCTTTCTTT.

V usage is TRBV30 and J usage is TRBJ1-5, with D possibly being TRBD1 (6 bases). Germline CDR1 GTSNPN, CDR2 SVGIG (reference sequence). V dropped 1 base and J dropped 5 bases, with 12 bases sitting between them. This CDR3 has 14 amino acids. CDR3 DNA: TGTGCCTGGAGTGATTGGACAGCATATCAGCCCCAGCATTTT. Protein product: CAWSDWTAYQPQHF.

The CDR3 spells CASSLVPGGTDTQYF. The CDR3 DNA follows: TGTGCCAGCAGCTTAGTACCAGGGGGCACAGATACGCAGTATTTT. This chain joins TRBV11-3 and TRBJ2-3; D perhaps matches TRBD1 (6 bases). The germline V gene has CDR1 SGHNT and CDR2 YENEEA. V lost 1 base and J lost 1, with 9 bases in between. CDR3 length: 15 amino acids.

V gene TRBV7-2 combines with J gene TRBJ1-2, with D possibly TRBD1 on 6 matching bases. The germline V gene encodes CDR1 SGHTA and CDR2 FQGNSA. CDR3 size: 14 residues. Trimming took off 1 base at V and 4 bases at J, with 10 bases between the two ends. CDR3 loop: CASSLVGGSYGYTF. The CDR3, as DNA: TGTGCCAGCAGCTTAGTAGGGGGTTCCTATGGCTACACCTTC.

The chain recombines TRBV2 with TRBJ2-3; possibly TRBD1 for D (7 bases). The CDR3 is 13 amino acids. Germline V gene data show CDR1 as SNHLY and CDR2 as FYNNEI. V lost 6 bases and J 6 bases, leaving 13 bases between the germline ends. The CDR3 spells CASSHRGLDTQYF. CDR3 bases: TGTGCCAGCAGCCACAGGGGACTGGATACGCAGTATTTT.

This chain's CDR3 is CAIPLGDRGSSYEQYV. Here the CDR3 DNA reads TGTGCCATTCCGTTGGGAGACAGGGGGAGCTCCTACGAGCAGTACGTC. The rearrangement uses TRBV21-1 and TRBJ2-7; the D call of TRBD1 is as the table states it, not checked on the DNA. TRBV21-1 is assigned pseudogene status. The CDR3 runs 16 residues.

The chain uses TRBV30 and TRBJ1-2; perhaps TRBD1 as D (6 bases). The V gene's germline CDR1 is GTSNPN and CDR2 SVGIG (reference sequence). The CDR3 runs 15 residues. The V end lost 2 bases, the J end lost 6 bases, and 19 bases lay between the germline ends. The CDR3 region is CAWSRYPGQLNGYTF. The CDR3 DNA is TGTGCCTGGAGTCGCTACCCTGGACAGCTAAATGGCTACACCTTC.

This clone was detected only a few times. The chain combines TRBV7-8 with TRBJ1-3; D not certain. CDR3 size: 17 residues. Germline assignment: CDR1 SGHVS and CDR2 FQNEAQ. The V end lost 2 bases, the J end lost 0 bases, and 14 bases lay between the germline ends. This CDR3 reads CASSLISGSHSGNTIYF. CDR3 DNA: TGTGCCAGCAGCTTAATTTCGGGTTCTCACTCTGGAAACACCATATATTTT.

V usage is TRBV5-1 and J usage is TRBJ2-7; a weak D match, TRBD1 (5 bases). Germline V CDR1 and CDR2: SGHRS, YFSETQ. V was trimmed by 4 bases and J by 2 bases, leaving 10 bases between them. The CDR3 spans 13 residues. CDR3 sequence reads: CASSPDSPYEQYF. The CDR3 coding sequence is TGCGCCAGCAGCCCTGACAGCCCCTACGAGCAGTACTTC.

The gene calls are TRBV18 and TRBJ1-5; tentative D call: TRBD1 (6 bases). Germline assignment: CDR1 KGHSH and CDR2 LQKENI. This CDR3 has 15 residues. The V gene lost 0 bases and the J gene lost 7 bases, with 13 bases spanning the gap. CDR3 bases: TGTGCCAGCTCACCACCGAATTTACAGGGACAGCCCCAGCATTTT. Encoded protein: CASSPPNLQGQPQHF.

The gene calls are TRBV13 and TRBJ2-2; 8 bases are a match to TRBD1. The V gene's germline CDR1 is PRHDT and CDR2 FYEKMQ (reference sequence). Trimming cost V 4 bases and J 0 bases; bases outside gene matches: 1. The CDR3 is 15 residues long. The CDR3 protein is CASSSTGANTGELFF. CDR3 nucleotide sequence: TGTGCCAGCAGCTCGACAGGGGCGAACACCGGGGAGCTGTTTTTT.

The chain carries TRBV9 and TRBJ1-2; D might be TRBD1 (5 bases). The CDR3 has 13 amino acids. V dropped 4 bases and J dropped 7 bases, with 14 bases sitting between them. Looked up from germline, CDR1 is SGDLS and CDR2 is YYNGEE. CDR3 DNA: TGTGCCAGCAGCAAGCAGGGTGGTGGTGGCTACACCTTC. This translates into CASSKQGGGGYTF.

V gene TRBV11-3 combines with J gene TRBJ1-4; TRBD1 is a possible D gene (5 bases). This CDR3 comprises 16 residues. Trimming pared 2 bases from V and 3 bases from J, leaving 13 bases between. The germline V gene encodes CDR1 SGHNT and CDR2 YENEEA. The CDR3 protein is CASSLFGGRSNEKLFF. For the CDR3, the DNA is TGTGCCAGCAGCTTATTTGGGGGGAGATCTAATGAAAAACTGTTTTTT. The entire variable domain, with the rest obtained from reference TRBV11-3 and TRBJ1-4, is as follows: EAGVVQSPRYKIIEKKQPVAFWCNPISGHNTLYWYLQNLGQGPELLIRYENEEAVDDSQLPKDRFSAERLKGVDSTLKIQPAELGDSAVYLCASSLFGGRSNEKLFFGSGTQLSVL.

This sequence joins TRBV15 and TRBJ2-1; 11 nucleotides match TRBD2. V lost 0 bases to trimming and J lost 5 bases; unmatched junction nucleotides: 6. The CDR3 is made up of 17 amino acids. Germline CDR1 is LNHNV and CDR2 is YYDKDF (reference sequence). CDR3 nucleotides: TGTGCCACCAGCAGAGATCTACTAGCGGGGGCAAACAATGAGCAGTTCTTC. Its translation is CATSRDLLAGANNEQFF.